This paragraph reports one T cell receptor beta chain. Authors' processing steps: Estimates of nucleated cell counts were drawn from the amplification of reference gene primers. Method: immunoSEQ multiplex PCR; TCRdb's copy keeps in-frame clones and lacks some. V and J calls plus clone size are reproduced from that table; the DNA served to infer D and trimming. Of some 180,000 clones listed, approximately 90% are singletons. The sample is drawn from a study of blood T cell repertoires in COVID-19. Study background: The samples span acute and convalescent COVID-19 from the United States, Italy and Spain. Nucleic acid was either cDNA or gDNA, and it came from T cells, B-cell-depleted T cells, or PBMCs.

Per the germline V gene, CDR1 is MNHEY and CDR2 is SVGEGT. V lost 2 bases and J 3 bases, leaving 10 bases between the germline ends. This CDR3 is 15 amino acids long. The chain carries TRBV6-2 or TRBV6-3 and TRBJ1-4; D perhaps matches TRBD1 (6 bases). The sequence came from a man between 40 and 49 years old with active or convalescent COVID-19. Sequenced sample: peripheral blood. The CDR3 DNA reads TGTGCCAGCAGTTACGACGGGACACCTAATGAAAAACTGTTTTTT. Its protein is CASSYDGTPNEKLFF.